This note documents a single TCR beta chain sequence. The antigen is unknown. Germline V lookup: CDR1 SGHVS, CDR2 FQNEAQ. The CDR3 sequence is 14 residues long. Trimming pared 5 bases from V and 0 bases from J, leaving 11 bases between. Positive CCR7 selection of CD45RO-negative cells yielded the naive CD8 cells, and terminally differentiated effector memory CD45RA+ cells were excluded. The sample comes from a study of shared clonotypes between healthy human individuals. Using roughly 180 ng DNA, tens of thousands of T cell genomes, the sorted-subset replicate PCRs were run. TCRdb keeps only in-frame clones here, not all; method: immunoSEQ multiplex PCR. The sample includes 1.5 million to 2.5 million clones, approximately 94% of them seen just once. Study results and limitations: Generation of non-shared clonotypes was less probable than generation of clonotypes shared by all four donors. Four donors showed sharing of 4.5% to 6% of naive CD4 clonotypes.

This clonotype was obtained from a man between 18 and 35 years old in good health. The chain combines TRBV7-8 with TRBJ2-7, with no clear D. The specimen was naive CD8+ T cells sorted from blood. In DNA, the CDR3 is TGTGCCAGCAGCCGGCACGTTACCTCCTACGAGCAGTACTTC. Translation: CASSRHVTSYEQYF.